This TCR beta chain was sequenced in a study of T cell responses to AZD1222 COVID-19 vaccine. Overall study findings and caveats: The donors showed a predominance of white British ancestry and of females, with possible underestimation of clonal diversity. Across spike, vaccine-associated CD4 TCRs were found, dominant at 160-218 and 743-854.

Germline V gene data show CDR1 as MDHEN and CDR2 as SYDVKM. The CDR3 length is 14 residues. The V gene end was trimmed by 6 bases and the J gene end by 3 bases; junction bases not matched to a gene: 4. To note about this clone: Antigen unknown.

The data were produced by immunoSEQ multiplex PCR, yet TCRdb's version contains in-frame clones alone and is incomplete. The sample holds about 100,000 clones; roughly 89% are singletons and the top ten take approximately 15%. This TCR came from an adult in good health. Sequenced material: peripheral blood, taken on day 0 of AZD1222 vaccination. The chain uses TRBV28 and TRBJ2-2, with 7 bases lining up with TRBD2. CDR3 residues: CASRNGGDTGELFF. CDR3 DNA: TGTGCCAGCAGAAATGGGGGGGACACCGGGGAGCTGTTTTTT.